This T cell receptor beta chain was identified in a study of T-cell memory formation after mild COVID-19. Study observations and caveats: Specificity for SARS-CoV-2 was not confirmed among the second-wave clones peaking on day 37. CD8+ contracting clones occupied EMRA, while CD4+ ones occupied mainly CM and EM.

Libraries for TCRalpha and TCRbeta carried sample barcodes and unique molecular identifiers via 5'RACE. TCRdb re-derived calls from the 5' RACE reads in MiXCR, one entry per CDR3 protein. The sample yields about 170,000 distinct CDR3 sequences, under 15% seen once. CDR3 length: 13 amino acids. Trimming cost V 6 bases and J 7 bases, with 15 bases left between them. The germline CDR1 and CDR2 sequences are SGHTA and FQGTGA. Of note for this clonotype: Its specificity is not known.

The sequence came from a man aged 18 to 35 who had mild COVID-19 (a few samples of this study predate the infection). Cell type and time point are not known. The chain carries TRBV7-3 and TRBJ1-1; D is ambiguous. Sequencing was carried out using PBMCs or a T cell subset sorted from them (not recorded which). As DNA, the CDR3 is TGTGCCAGCAGACGAACTCAAACCTATGAAGCTTTCTTT. It is translated as CASRRTQTYEAFF.